The TCR beta chain under discussion was sequenced for a study of T cells in Graves' hyperthyroidism and ophthalmopathy. Germline CDR1 is SGHRS and CDR2 is YFSETQ. The ends lost 5 bases at V and 3 bases at J; junction bases unmatched: 3. The CDR3 length is 13 residues. This clonotype was recorded many times. There were TCR beta CDR3 regions amplified from RNA transcripts. An initial round of RT-PCR targeting the TCR CDR3 relied on the HTBI primer set. Using its own MiXCR run on the multiplex PCR reads, TCRdb lists one record per CDR3 protein. The sample includes hundreds of thousands of distinct CDR3 sequences, around 19% seen only once; the top ten take approximately 15%.

The sequenced sample was blood. This clonotype originated in a woman aged 45-65 years with Graves' hyperthyroidism that later progressed to Graves' ophthalmopathy. The chain couples TRBV5-1 to TRBJ1-1; TRBD1 matches at 8 bases. The CDR3 DNA sequence: TGCGCCAGCAGACCGACAGGGGACACTGAAGCTTTCTTT. Its protein is CASRPTGDTEAFF.